These T cell receptor beta chains were read from a single sample in a study of T cell repertoires in cytomegalovirus infection. TCRdb called the reads again in MiXCR, with one record for every CDR3 protein. The repertoire holds about 260,000 distinct CDR3 sequences, with approximately 10% as singletons. The specimen was PBMCs. These receptor sequences come from a human donor in good health (CMV status not recorded). Some clones in this sample may be carry-over from other donors' samples. CDR3s include the opening cysteine and the closing phenylalanine or tryptophan. The D gene is left open where the match is weak. Part of the rows lack a size; the others show once, few, many or a class for expanded clones.

d_gene | abundance | j_gene | v_gene | CDR3nt | CDR3aa
TRBD2 | - | TRBJ2-2 | TRBV5-6 | TGTGCCAGCAGTAGATCCGGGACTAGCGGGAGAACCGGGGAGCTGTTTTTT | CASSRSGTSGRTGELFF
- | many | TRBJ1-2 | TRBV7-2 | TGTGCCAGCAGCCGTATTCAAAACTATGGCTACACCTTC | CASSRIQNYGYTF
- | - | TRBJ2-3 | TRBV6-4 | TGTGCCAGCAGTGACTCTGGGTGGCCGTCAGATACGCAGTATTTT | CASSDSGWPSDTQYF
TRBD2 | many | TRBJ2-7 | TRBV5-1 | TGCGCCAGCAGCTTGGGAATACTAGCGGACTCCTACGAGCAGTACTTC | CASSLGILADSYEQYF
TRBD2 | - | TRBJ2-7 | TRBV20-1 | TGCAGTGCGGGTGGACTAGCGGGGGTTCCCTACGAGCAGTACTTC | CSAGGLAGVPYEQYF
TRBD1 | many | TRBJ1-1 | TRBV7-2 | TGTGCCAGCAGCCCAACGGGACAGGGCGACGCTTTCTTT | CASSPTGQGDAFF
TRBD1 | many | TRBJ2-5 | TRBV7-2 | TGTGCCAGCAGCGACCGGACAGGGGGAGAGACCCAGTACTTC | CASSDRTGGETQYF
- | many | TRBJ2-7 | TRBV7-8 | TGTGCCAGCAGCTTACGGGACACTTCCTACGAGCAGTACTTC | CASSLRDTSYEQYF
TRBD1 | - | TRBJ2-7 | TRBV6-2/TRBV6-3 | TGTGCCAGCATTGGCACCGGGACAGGGGCCCAGAAGCAGTACTTC | CASIGTGTGAQKQYF
- | many | TRBJ1-1 | TRBV27 | TGTGCCAGCAGTACTAACAGGGCGTCTCGGGGCACTGAAGCTTTCTTT | CASSTNRASRGTEAFF
TRBD1 | few | TRBJ1-5 | TRBV28 | TGTGCCAGCAGTACTCGACAGGGAGTTCAGCCCCAGCATTTT | CASSTRQGVQPQHF
- | few | TRBJ1-2 | TRBV7-2 | TGTGCCAGCAGGGGGGCAGGGAGATATGGCTACACCTTC | CASRGAGRYGYTF
- | many | TRBJ2-1 | TRBV5-4 | TGTGCCAGCAGCCGACAAAAGGGGGGTTTACCCAATGAGCAGTTCTTC | CASSRQKGGLPNEQFF
TRBD1 | few | TRBJ2-7 | TRBV20-1 | TGCAGTGCTAGAGAAGTTGGACAGGGCGAGCAGTACTTC | CSAREVGQGEQYF
- | few | TRBJ2-6 | TRBV20-1 | TGCAGTGCCATATTCCCCACAAACAGGGTGACTGGGGCCAACGTCCTGACTTTC | CSAIFPTNRVTGANVLTF
- | many | TRBJ2-6 | TRBV20-1 | TGCAGTGCCGGAGACGGGGTACAATCTGGGGCCAACGTCCTGACTTTC | CSAGDGVQSGANVLTF
- | many | TRBJ1-6 | TRBV19 | TGTGCCAGTAGTACCCAGGGGTTGAAGAATTCACCCCTCCACTTT | CASSTQGLKNSPLHF
TRBD2 | - | TRBJ2-2 | TRBV30 | TGTGCCTGGACGGGGGGGCCCGGGGAGCTGTTTTTT | CAWTGGPGELFF
TRBD1 | - | TRBJ1-2 | TRBV7-4 | TGTGCCAGCAGAGGGACAGACTATGGCTACACCTTC | CASRGTDYGYTF
TRBD1 | few | TRBJ2-7 | TRBV6-2/TRBV6-3 | TGTGCCAGCAGACTAGTAGCCGGGACAGGGTCCTACGAGCAGTACTTC | CASRLVAGTGSYEQYF
TRBD1 | few | TRBJ2-2 | TRBV18 | TGTGCCAGCTCACCCAGACAGGGACCGAACACCGGGGAGCTGTTTTTT | CASSPRQGPNTGELFF
- | many | TRBJ1-3 | TRBV7-2 | TGTGCCAGCAGCTTGGCCCTGAGCTCTGGAAACACCATATATTTT | CASSLALSSGNTIYF
TRBD2 | many | TRBJ2-3 | TRBV7-8 | TGTGCCAGCAGCTTAGTGGCCAGCGGGGGACTCACAGATACGCAGTATTTT | CASSLVASGGLTDTQYF
- | few | TRBJ1-2 | TRBV12-3/TRBV12-4 | TGTGCCAGCAGTTTTGGTCAGACGATCTATGGCTACACCTTC | CASSFGQTIYGYTF
TRBD1 | few | TRBJ2-4 | TRBV11-3 | TGTGCCAGCAGCTTAGAGAGGAGAGGGCACCGGGACAGGGAAAACATTCAGTACTTC | CASSLERRGHRDRENIQYF
- | - | TRBJ2-4 | TRBV18 | TGTGCCAGCCGGAGGGACAGTACTACTCCAAGGGCCAAAAACATTCAGTACTTC | CASRRDSTTPRAKNIQYF
TRBD2 | - | TRBJ2-3 | TRBV5-1 | TGCGCCAGCAGCTTGGACGGGAGGGCTTCAGATACGCAGTATTTT | CASSLDGRASDTQYF
- | many | TRBJ2-2 | TRBV12-3/TRBV12-4 | TGTGCCAGCCGCCGATTAGCGAACACCGGGGAGCTGTTTTTT | CASRRLANTGELFF
- | many | TRBJ2-3 | TRBV11-2 | TGTGCCAGCAGCTTAGTGAACACAGATACGCAGTATTTT | CASSLVNTDTQYF
TRBD1 | many | TRBJ1-1 | TRBV12-3/TRBV12-4 | TGTGCCAGCAGTGAGGGACAGTACACTGAAGCTTTCTTT | CASSEGQYTEAFF
- | many | TRBJ2-2 | TRBV7-2 | TGTGCCAGCAGCTTCGAGAGGGACACCGGGGAGCTGTTTTTT | CASSFERDTGELFF
TRBD2 | many | TRBJ2-7 | TRBV12-3/TRBV12-4 | TGTGCCAGCAGCCAAGGACTAGCGGGAGCCGAGCAGTACTTC | CASSQGLAGAEQYF
TRBD2 | few | TRBJ2-3 | TRBV20-1 | TGCAGTGCTCGGAGCGGGGGCCGGGGAGATACGCAGTATTTT | CSARSGGRGDTQYF
- | - | TRBJ2-6 | TRBV5-1 | TGCGCCAGCACGTGGGCCAGGGATAACCCTGGGGCCAACGTCCTGACTTTC | CASTWARDNPGANVLTF
TRBD2 | many | TRBJ2-5 | TRBV20-1 | TGCAGTGCAGGACTAGCGGGGGGGCCAAGAGAGACCCAGTACTTC | CSAGLAGGPRETQYF
- | - | TRBJ1-1 | TRBV7-9 | TGTGCCAGCAGTCGGGGAAAAACTGAAGCTTTCTTT | CASSRGKTEAFF